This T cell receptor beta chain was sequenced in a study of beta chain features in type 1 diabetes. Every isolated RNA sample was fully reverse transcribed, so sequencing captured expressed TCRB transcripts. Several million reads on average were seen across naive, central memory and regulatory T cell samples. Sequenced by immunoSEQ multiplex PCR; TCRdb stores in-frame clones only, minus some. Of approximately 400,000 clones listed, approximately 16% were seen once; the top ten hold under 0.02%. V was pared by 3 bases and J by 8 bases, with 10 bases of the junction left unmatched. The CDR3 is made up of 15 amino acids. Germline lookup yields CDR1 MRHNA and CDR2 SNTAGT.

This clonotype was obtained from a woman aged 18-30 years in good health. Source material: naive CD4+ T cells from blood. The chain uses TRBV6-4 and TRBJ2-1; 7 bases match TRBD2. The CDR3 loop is CASSEYGLVIDEQFF. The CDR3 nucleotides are TGTGCCAGCAGTGAATATGGACTAGTTATTGATGAGCAGTTCTTC.